This T cell receptor beta chain was found in a study of blood T cell repertoires in COVID-19 (TCRdb year 2020). Background on the whole study: The collaborator samples originated in the United States, Italy and Spain and spanned the acute and convalescent phases of COVID-19. The samples were drawn from the first 160 participants of the ongoing ImmuneRACE study and from 950 to 1,500 subjects provided by 6 global collaborators. Deeply sampled blood TCRbeta repertoires from subjects exposed to, actively infected with, or recovered from COVID-19 were included in the dataset. The material from the prospective study consisted of cDNA or gDNA derived from T cells, B-cell-depleted T cells, or PBMCs. HLA class I and class II types, where available, came from metadata supplied by the sample provider rather than from assay-based typing. The sample metadata nearly always contained a de-identified subject ID, COVID-19 status, age in years and sex. The repertoires were released in a freely available public database intended as a resource for research on the immune response to SARS-CoV-2. Points the paper makes about the study in general: Clinical and demographic metadata were provided uncurated, with the amount varying by source and participant.

Notes on this clone: There is no known antigen for this receptor. The input lacks base qualities; no much larger clone sits a single base away.

Whole blood was collected in K2EDTA tubes by collaborating institutions according to the institutions' own protocols. Collaborator samples were shipped for TCRbeta analysis as frozen whole blood, isolated PBMCs, or DNA extracted from either sample type. The germline V gene gives CDR1 as KGHDR and CDR2 as SFDVKD. The CDR3 measures 13 amino acids from cysteine to phenylalanine. Of all the DNA, just the CDR3 is kept, 39 bases in frame from base 1. V drops 4 bases and J drops 1 base, leaving 6 bases in between. The immunoSEQ Assay, a bias-controlled multiplex PCR, was used to amplify TCRbeta CDR3 regions from genomic DNA. The published analysis was carried out like this. Nucleated cell counts per sample were estimated from amplification of reference gene primers within the assay. Sequence reads were collapsed and filtered to measure the absolute abundance of every unique TCRbeta CDR3 rearrangement. For each sample, productive Simpson clonality was calculated as the square root of Simpson's diversity index over productive rearrangements. Imported from immuneACCESS, the table was reduced by TCRdb to in-frame sequences with V and J called. These copies leave out some clones; in studies compared against another copy, an unresolved V gene accounts for under half, and the cause of the remainder is not known. That table is the source of V, J and clone size, and D and trimming were worked out from the DNA. In this sample the table shows around 180,000 clones, about 85% of which occur a single time. The ten largest clones capture 20% to 30% of the sample.

This receptor was taken from a man in his sixties with acute or convalescent COVID-19. The sequence links TRBV24-1 to TRBJ1-1; no confident D gene assignment can be made. Sequences were obtained from peripheral blood. The DNA sequence follows: TGTGCCACCAGTGAGAGAAAGAACACTGAAGCTTTCTTT. Its protein is CATSERKNTEAFF.